Included here is one TCR beta chain sequence, with context. The data originate from a study of blood T cell repertoires in COVID-19. Looking at the study overall: There were acute and convalescent COVID-19 samples, and they came from the United States, Italy and Spain.

V lost 1 base to trimming and J lost 0 bases; unmatched junction nucleotides: 9. Per germline, CDR1 MNHNS and CDR2 SASEGT. The CDR3 loop spans 17 amino acids. TCRdb's copy holds only in-frame clones and misses some; the assay was immunoSEQ multiplex PCR. The repertoire holds approximately 91,000 clones, with 80% as singletons. J is TRBJ2-7 and V is TRBV6-1; TRBD2 agrees at 7 bases. The sample taken for sequencing was peripheral blood. This receptor was taken from a human donor in a cohort sampled during active COVID-19. The CDR3 DNA reads TGTGCCAGCAGTGAAGGAGTAGCGGGCACCATCTCCTACGAGCAGTACTTC. The encoded protein is CASSEGVAGTISYEQYF.